Each of the 13 T cell receptor beta chains below was sequenced from the same sample in a study of blood T cell repertoires in COVID-19. The protocol was immunoSEQ multiplex PCR, while the TCRdb copy is restricted to in-frame clones and leaves out a portion. The data hold about 29,000 clones, with roughly 80% observed a single time. Sequencing was performed on peripheral blood. These receptors were collected from a woman in her 70s with active or convalescent COVID-19.

This chain links TRBV2 with TRBJ2-3, with D perhaps matching TRBD2 (6 bases). The V end lost 10 bases, the J end lost 1 base, and 12 bases lay between the germline ends. The germline V gene has CDR1 SNHLY and CDR2 FYNNEI. This CDR3 comprises 13 residues. DNA for the CDR3: TGTGCCATCGACGGGGGAGGCACAGATACGCAGTATTTT. It encodes CAIDGGGTDTQYF.

The chain has TRBV5-1 and TRBJ1-1, with D possibly being TRBD1 (5 bases). Looked up from germline, CDR1 is SGHRS and CDR2 is YFSETQ. The V gene lost 2 bases and the J gene lost 8 bases, with 16 bases spanning the gap. The CDR3 covers 14 residues. In DNA, the CDR3 is TGCGCCAGCAGCTTTCTCGGGGCAGGGAGGGAAGCTTTCTTT. It specifies CASSFLGAGREAFF.

The rearrangement joins TRBV18 to TRBJ1-1; TRBD1 might be the D (5 bases). Per germline, CDR1 KGHSH and CDR2 LQKENI. V was cut by 2 bases and J by 0 bases, with 10 bases left in between. This CDR3 spans 15 amino acids. The CDR3 spells CASSPFAQVNTEAFF. The CDR3 DNA reads as TGTGCCAGCTCACCATTTGCACAGGTGAACACTGAAGCTTTCTTT.

A few counts support this clone. The CDR3 protein is CASSWRWTGNSPLHF. The CDR3 bases are TGTGCCAGCAGCTGGCGCTGGACGGGGAATTCACCCCTCCACTTT. V is TRBV11-2 and J is TRBJ1-6, with no clear D. V was cut by 4 bases and J by 7 bases, with 14 bases left in between. CDR3 length: 15 residues. Germline CDR1 and CDR2: SGHAT and FQNNGV.

The chain is built from TRBV5-4 and TRBJ1-6, with 12 bases identical to TRBD1. CDR3 length equals 16 residues. J lost 7 bases, V lost 8 bases, and 10 bases had no gene match. The germline gives CDR1 SGHNT, CDR2 YYREEE (reference sequence). CDR3 region: CARTRRDRGLNSPLHF. CDR3 bases: TGTGCCAGGACCCGCCGGGACAGGGGGCTCAATTCACCCCTCCACTTT.

About this clone itself: One junction end disagrees with the germline gene, perhaps due to a read error. V usage is TRBV24-1 and J usage is TRBJ1-4; a possible D gene is TRBD1 (6 bases). The CDR3 contains 12 residues. Germline values: CDR1 KGHDR, CDR2 SFDVKD. The CDR3 nucleotides read TGTGCCACCAGTGATTCCGTGGGGGACAAGATTTTT. It encodes CATSDSVGDKIF.

The rearrangement links TRBV7-3 to TRBJ2-1, with 8 bases aligning to TRBD2. The CDR3 consists of 15 residues. J was trimmed by 7 bases and V by 6 bases; bases with no gene match: 11. The germline CDR1 and CDR2 sequences are SGHTA and FQGTGA. CDR3 DNA sequence: TGTGCCAGCAGACCCGGGGGGGGCGGCCTAAATGAGCAGTTCTTC. Its protein product is CASRPGGGGLNEQFF.

This clone occurred a few times. V gene TRBV13 combines with J gene TRBJ2-3, with 7 bases that match TRBD2. The ends lost 3 bases at V and 3 bases at J; junction bases unmatched: 15. This CDR3 region has 18 residues. Germline assignment: CDR1 PRHDT and CDR2 FYEKMQ (reference sequence). The CDR3 loop is CASSFLPRWEGLTDTQYF. CDR3 bases: TGTGCCAGCAGCTTCCTCCCACGGTGGGAGGGGTTGACAGATACGCAGTATTTT.

The CDR3 reads CASARESQETQYF. CDR3 bases: TGTGCTAGCGCTCGTGAGAGTCAAGAGACCCAGTACTTC. The chain has TRBV7-7 and TRBJ2-5; tentatively, D is TRBD2 (5 bases). Germline loops: CDR1 SSHAT, CDR2 FNYEAQ (reference sequence). The CDR3 is 13 residues long.

The V call is TRBV5-8, the J call TRBJ2-5; possible D gene TRBD1, 5 bases. V lost 0 bases to trimming and J lost 4 bases, with 16 bases between them. The germline V gene has CDR1 SGHTS and CDR2 YDEGEE. This CDR3 comprises 16 residues. CDR3 loop: CASSLEGRLHGETQYF. The DNA for the CDR3 is TGTGCCAGCAGCTTGGAGGGGCGGCTACATGGAGAGACCCAGTACTTC.

The rearrangement uses TRBV9 and TRBJ2-3; D remains unclear. Germline CDR1 SGDLS, CDR2 YYNGEE. V was shortened by 4 bases and J by 0 bases, with 9 bases between the two germline ends. The CDR3 totals 14 residues. Here the CDR3 reads CASSPRLSTDTQYF. For the CDR3, the DNA is TGTGCCAGCAGCCCACGCCTAAGCACAGATACGCAGTATTTT.

The V call is TRBV19, the J call TRBJ1-5; TRBD1 is a possible D gene (5 bases). The CDR3 covers 18 residues. The V end was cut by 3 bases, the J end by 7 bases, with 25 bases between. Germline-derived CDR1 and CDR2 are LNHDA and SQIVND (reference sequence). This CDR3 reads CASSIFGGGSPGIQPQHF. The DNA of the CDR3 is TGTGCCAGTAGTATTTTCGGGGGAGGGTCCCCGGGGATACAGCCCCAGCATTTT.

The J gene is TRBJ2-5, the V gene TRBV28; D may be TRBD1 (6 bases). The germline V gene encodes CDR1 MDHEN and CDR2 SYDVKM. The V and J ends lost 6 bases and 0 bases respectively, with 14 bases between them. The CDR3 runs 15 residues. CDR3 sequence (DNA): TGTGCCAGCAGGAGACGTGGGGGCCACCAAGAGACCCAGTACTTC. The encoded protein is CASRRRGGHQETQYF.